One sample yielded the 17 T cell receptor beta chains listed below, sequenced in a study of CXCR3-negative and CXCR3-positive naive CD8 T cells. TRB cDNA was prepared as libraries by UMI-labeled 5' RACE. TCRdb re-called the 5' RACE reads and shows each CDR3 protein once, DNA omitted. The sample totals over 35,000 distinct CDR3 sequences; its top ten clones hold roughly 14%. Sample: memory CD8+ T cells from blood. Receptors originate from a human donor in good health. Some clones in this sample may be carry-over from other donors' samples.

The CDR3 loop is CSVTGGPNYGYTF. The chain carries TRBV29-1 and TRBJ1-2. In germline, CDR1 is SQVTM, CDR2 ANQGSEA. The CDR3 length is 13 residues.

The chain employs TRBV7-9 and TRBJ2-1. Germline V gene sequence: CDR1 SEHNR, CDR2 FQNEAQ (reference sequence). The CDR3 is 16 amino acids. CDR3 in amino acids: CASSLDAGSSYNEQFF.

The V gene is TRBV24-1, the J gene TRBJ2-1; TCRdb's D gene call, TRBD1, goes unchecked for lack of DNA. The CDR3 has 14 amino acids. The germline gives CDR1 KGHDR, CDR2 SFDVKD. The CDR3: CATSEAGTENEQFF.

The chain combines TRBV28 with TRBJ2-2; the D call from TCRdb, TRBD2, cannot be confirmed without DNA. Germline CDR1 MDHEN, CDR2 SYDVKM. The CDR3 length is 15 residues. CDR3 loop: CASSLGGSEAGELFF. Full variable domain (missing parts from reference TRBV28 and TRBJ2-2): DVKVTQSSRYLVKRTGEKVFLECVQDMDHENMFWYRQDPGLGLRLIYFSYDVKMKEKGDIPEGYSVSREKKERFSLILESASTNQTSMYLCASSLGGSEAGELFFGEGSRLTVL.

This rearrangement joins TRBV7-9 to TRBJ2-1; TCRdb lists TRBD1, though no DNA is available to test this call. Germline CDR1 SEHNR, CDR2 FQNEAQ (reference sequence). The length of the CDR3 is 13 residues. CDR3 residues: CASSLNRVNEQFF.

The rearrangement links TRBV29-1 to TRBJ2-7; TCRdb lists TRBD1, though no DNA is available to test this call. This CDR3 contains 14 residues. In germline, CDR1 is SQVTM, CDR2 ANQGSEA. CDR3 sequence reads: CSVEGGTETYEQYF.

The rearrangement uses TRBV29-1 and TRBJ2-2; lacking DNA, the TRBD1 call made by TCRdb goes unchecked. CDR3 length: 18 residues. The germline gives CDR1 SQVTM, CDR2 ANQGSEA. CDR3 protein: CSVKGGQGTALNTGELFF.

The rearrangement uses TRBV6-5 and TRBJ2-3; TCRdb indicates TRBD1, and absent DNA this call remains unverified. The CDR3 has 15 residues. Germline V gene sequence: CDR1 MNHEY, CDR2 SVGAGI. The CDR3 sequence: CASSSGQGVTDTQYF.

The chain links TRBV25-1 to TRBJ2-1. This CDR3 contains 15 residues. Per the germline V gene, CDR1 is MGHDK and CDR2 is SYGVNS. CDR3 region: CASSVFASTWNEQFF.

The chain is built from TRBV28 and TRBJ2-7; there is no DNA to check the TCRdb D call of TRBD2. The CDR3 extends over 13 amino acids. The germline V gene encodes CDR1 MDHEN and CDR2 SYDVKM. The CDR3 reads CASSMILASEQYF.

The chain combines TRBV6-2 or TRBV6-3 with TRBJ2-1; there is no DNA to check the TCRdb D call of TRBD2. Germline V gene sequence: CDR1 MNHEY, CDR2 SVGEGT. CDR3 length: 15 amino acids. The CDR3 sequence: CASSTGTSAYNEQFF.

The rearrangement uses TRBV7-9 and TRBJ1-2. There are 11 residues in the CDR3. CDR1 is SEHNR and CDR2 is FQNEAQ in the germline V gene (reference sequence). The CDR3 reads CASQGGYGYTF.

The chain couples TRBV6-4 to TRBJ2-7; with no DNA, the TCRdb D assignment of TRBD2 cannot be verified. The CDR3 extends over 13 amino acids. Germline assignment: CDR1 MRHNA and CDR2 SNTAGT. CDR3 sequence reads: CASNSRSPYEQYF.

The chain is built from TRBV7-3 and TRBJ1-1; TCRdb calls TRBD1, which cannot be checked without DNA. Per the germline V gene, CDR1 is SGHTA and CDR2 is FQGTGA. This CDR3 is built from 13 residues. CDR3 protein: CASSLRVSTEAFF.

The J gene is TRBJ2-7, the V gene TRBV5-6; TCRdb calls TRBD2, which cannot be checked without DNA. The CDR3 is 13 residues long. Germline assignment: CDR1 SGHDT and CDR2 YYEEEE. The chain's CDR3 is CASSLRLALEQYF.

This clonotype ranks as medium-sized in terms of frequency. This chain connects TRBV20-1 to TRBJ1-1; TCRdb calls TRBD1, which cannot be checked without DNA. Germline V gene lookup returns CDR1 DFQATT and CDR2 SNEGSKA (reference sequence). CDR3 length: 13 residues. The CDR3 spells CSARAGTHTEAFF.

V is TRBV10-3 and J is TRBJ2-1; the D call from TCRdb, TRBD2, cannot be confirmed without DNA. Germline CDR1 and CDR2: ENHRY and SYGVKD. The length of the CDR3 is 15 residues. CDR3 sequence reads: CAIARGLAGGNEQFF.